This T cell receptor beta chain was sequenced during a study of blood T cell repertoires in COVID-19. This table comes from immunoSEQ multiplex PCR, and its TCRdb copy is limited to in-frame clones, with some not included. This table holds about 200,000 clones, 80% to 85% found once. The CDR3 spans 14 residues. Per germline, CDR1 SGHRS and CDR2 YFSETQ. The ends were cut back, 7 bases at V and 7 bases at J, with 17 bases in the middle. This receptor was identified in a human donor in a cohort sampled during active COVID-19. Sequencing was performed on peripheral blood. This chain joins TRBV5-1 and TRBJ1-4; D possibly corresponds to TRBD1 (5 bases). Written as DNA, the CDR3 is TGCGCCAGCGGCACGGGAGGGGCGGGTGAAAAACTGTTTTTT. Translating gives CASGTGGAGEKLFF.